The 9 T cell receptor beta chains reported below all come from one sample, sequenced in a study of OX40 agonist ivuxolimab in advanced cancers. The data were produced by immunoSEQ multiplex PCR, yet TCRdb's version contains in-frame clones alone and is incomplete. The repertoire includes some 65,000 clones, about 85% of them detected once, and approximately 2.6% sits in the top ten. The material sequenced was CD4+ or CD8+ T cells sorted from blood, taken in a trial of the OX40 agonist ivuxolimab. All receptors derive from an adult with an advanced solid tumor such as melanoma, head and neck, liver or kidney cancer.

The chain combines TRBV15 with TRBJ1-3; TRBD1 matches 9 bases. The germline gives CDR1 LNHNV, CDR2 YYDKDF (reference sequence). J was trimmed by 5 bases and V by 0 bases; bases with no gene match: 2. The CDR3 consists of 15 residues. The CDR3 DNA is TGTGCCACCAGCAGAGATGGGACAGGGAGAAACACCATATATTTT. Translated, it gives CATSRDGTGRNTIYF.

The J gene is TRBJ2-2, the V gene TRBV10-1; D gene unclear. The CDR3 loop spans 14 amino acids. V lost 2 bases, J lost 4 bases, and 8 bases lay in between. Germline values: CDR1 WNHNN, CDR2 SYGVQD (reference sequence). The CDR3 is CASSERQTTGELFF. In DNA, the CDR3 is TGCGCCAGCAGTGAGCGGCAGACCACCGGGGAGCTGTTTTTT.

The chain combines TRBV28 with TRBJ1-4, with 11 bases aligning to TRBD1. The length of the CDR3 is 15 residues. V lost 2 bases and J lost 8; bases outside the gene matches: 4. CDR1 is MDHEN, CDR2 SYDVKM, per germline. In nucleotides, the CDR3 is TGTGCCAGCAGTTTAGGCGGGACAGGGGGGGAAAAACTGTTTTTT. Residues: CASSLGGTGGEKLFF.

The chain links TRBV28 to TRBJ1-3, with D perhaps TRBD1 (6 bases). This CDR3 region has 19 residues. V lost 2 bases to trimming and J lost 0 bases, with 20 bases between them. In germline, CDR1 is MDHEN, CDR2 SYDVKM. The CDR3 DNA is TGTGCCAGCAGTTTACCCCCCGCCTCGAGGGGGAGCTCTGGAAACACCATATATTTT. Protein product: CASSLPPASRGSSGNTIYF.

The chain recombines TRBV6-6 with TRBJ2-7; TRBD1 is a possible D gene (6 bases). The germline V gene has CDR1 MNHNY and CDR2 SVGAGI (reference sequence). The CDR3 spans 11 residues. The ends were cut back, 6 bases at V and 6 bases at J, with 9 bases in the middle. The CDR3: CASSTGIEQYF. The DNA for the CDR3 is TGTGCCAGCAGCACAGGGATCGAGCAGTACTTC.

This chain uses TRBV18 with TRBJ2-1; 12 positions agree with TRBD1. Trimming took 3 bases from V and 7 from J; bases not matched to a gene: 4. CDR3 length equals 15 residues. Germline CDR1 KGHSH, CDR2 LQKENI. Written as DNA, the CDR3 is TGTGCCAGCTCACCGGGACAGGGGGCTAGGAATGAGCAGTTCTTC. Residues: CASSPGQGARNEQFF.

The V and J genes are TRBV9 and TRBJ2-1; 11 bases are shared with TRBD2. Germline-derived CDR1 and CDR2 are SGDLS and YYNGEE. The CDR3 has 18 residues. Trimming cost V 2 bases and J 1 base; bases outside gene matches: 8. The CDR3: CASSVELAGVGSYNEQFF. CDR3 in DNA: TGTGCCAGCAGCGTTGAACTAGCGGGAGTAGGTTCCTACAATGAGCAGTTCTTC.

V is TRBV2 and J is TRBJ2-1; TRBD2 matches at 12 bases. CDR1 is SNHLY and CDR2 is FYNNEI in the germline V gene. The CDR3 totals 15 residues. V shed 6 bases and J 4 bases; nucleotides not matched to a gene: 4. The DNA for the CDR3 is TGTGCCAGCAGACCACTAGCGGGGGGATACAATGAGCAGTTCTTC. Protein product: CASRPLAGGYNEQFF.

This clone was counted once. V and J are TRBV12-5 and TRBJ1-6, with D unclear. Trimming stripped 3 bases from V and 5 bases from J, with 8 bases between. The CDR3 covers 14 residues. The germline gives CDR1 LGHNT, CDR2 FRNRAP. CDR3 sequence (DNA): TGTGCTAGTGGTTTCCAACCTAATAATTCACCCCTCCACTTT. Translated, it gives CASGFQPNNSPLHF.